The 7 T cell receptor beta chains listed next were all sequenced from one sample in a study of T and B cells in COVID-19 patients. TRB was amplified from about 260-540 ng of blood genomic DNA. BIOMED2 TRB-A/B primer pools were used in multiplex TRB PCR. TCRdb redid the calling of the multiplex PCR reads with MiXCR, one entry per CDR3 protein. Seen here are about 14,000 distinct CDR3 sequences, roughly 27% observed once, and the top ten hold about 6.5%. Sequencing used blood. These TCRs come from a human donor who had recovered from COVID-19.

This clonotype was seen a handful of times. In nucleotides, the CDR3 is TGTGCCAGCAGTGGAAGGGGACAGGGGGCCCTTCAGCCCCAGCATTTT. Amino acids: CASSGRGQGALQPQHF. The rearrangement joins TRBV6-5 to TRBJ1-5; 12 bases are a match to TRBD1. The V and J ends lost 5 bases and 6 bases, in that order; junction bases with no gene match: 8. The CDR3 covers 16 residues. Germline assignment: CDR1 MNHEY and CDR2 SVGAGI.

The gene calls are TRBV5-1 and TRBJ2-3; D may correspond to TRBD1 or TRBD2 (6 bases each). The CDR3 length is 14 residues. CDR1 is SGHRS, CDR2 YFSETQ, per germline. V lost 6 bases and J lost 3, with 14 bases in between. The CDR3 DNA sequence: TGCGCCAGCAATGCCGGGGGCGGAACAGATACGCAGTATTTT. Translated: CASNAGGGTDTQYF.

The CDR3 sequence: CATSDLGGNQPQHF. The CDR3 region has the DNA TGTGCCACCAGTGATTTAGGGGGCAATCAGCCCCAGCATTTT. J is TRBJ1-5 and V is TRBV24-1, with D perhaps matching TRBD1 (5 bases). V lost 1 base, J lost 2 bases, and 5 bases lay in between. CDR3 length: 14 amino acids. Germline CDR1 KGHDR, CDR2 SFDVKD.

A few counts support this clonotype. This chain links TRBV5-1 with TRBJ2-1; D is unclear. From germline, CDR1 is SGHRS and CDR2 YFSETQ. The CDR3 runs to 15 residues. V lost 0 bases and J lost 0, with 7 bases in between. This CDR3 is CASSLEASSYNEQFF. The CDR3 bases are TGCGCCAGCAGCTTGGAGGCGAGCTCCTACAATGAGCAGTTCTTC. Using reference TRBV5-1 and TRBJ2-1 for the parts outside the CDR3, the full variable domain is KAGVTQTPRYLIKTRGQQVTLSCSPISGHRSVSWYQQTPGQGLQFLFEYFSETQRNKGNFPGRFSGRQFSNSRSEMNVSTLELGDSALYLCASSLEASSYNEQFFGPGTRLTVL.

The J gene is TRBJ1-1, the V gene TRBV19; 13 nucleotides match TRBD2. The end of the DNA fits TRBJ2-1 better, so the J call may be wrong. The CDR3 length is 17 residues. Germline lookup yields CDR1 LNHDA and CDR2 SQIVND (reference sequence). The CDR3 DNA follows: TGTGCCAGTATTAAACTAGCGGGGGGGCCCCTGGGGAATGAGCAGTTCTTC. Translating gives CASIKLAGGPLGNEQFF.

This chain links TRBV12-3 or TRBV12-4 with TRBJ2-5; TRBD1 might be the D (5 bases). Trimming removed 5 bases at V and 2 bases at J, with 15 bases between. The CDR3 covers 15 residues. The CDR3 spells CASSDSRVLQETQYF. The CDR3 region has the DNA TGTGCCAGCAGTGACTCCAGGGTCTTACAAGAGACCCAGTACTTC.

This clonotype has more than one count but fewer than ten. The genes are TRBV19 and TRBJ1-5, with D possibly TRBD1 on 5 matching bases. V was clipped by 8 bases and J by 4 bases, with 12 bases between them. This CDR3 contains 13 residues. CDR1 LNHDA and CDR2 SQIVND come from the germline V gene (reference sequence). The DNA of the CDR3 is TGTGCCAGTTCCACAGGAAAAAATCAGCCCCAGCATTTT. Amino acids: CASSTGKNQPQHF.